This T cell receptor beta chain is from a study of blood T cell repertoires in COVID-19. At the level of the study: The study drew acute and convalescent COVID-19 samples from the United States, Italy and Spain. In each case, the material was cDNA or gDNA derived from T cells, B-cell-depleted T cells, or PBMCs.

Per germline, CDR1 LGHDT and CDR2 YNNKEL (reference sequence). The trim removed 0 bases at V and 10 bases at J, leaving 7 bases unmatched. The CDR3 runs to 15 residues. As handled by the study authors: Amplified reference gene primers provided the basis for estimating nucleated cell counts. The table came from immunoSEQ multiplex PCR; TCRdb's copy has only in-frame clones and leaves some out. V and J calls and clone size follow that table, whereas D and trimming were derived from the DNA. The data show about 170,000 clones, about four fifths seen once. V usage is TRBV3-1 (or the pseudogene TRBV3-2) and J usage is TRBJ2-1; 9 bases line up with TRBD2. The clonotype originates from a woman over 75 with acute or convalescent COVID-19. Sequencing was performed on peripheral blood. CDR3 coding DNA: TGTGCCAGCAGCCAAGATCTGCGGGGGGGCCCGGAGCAGTTCTTC. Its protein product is CASSQDLRGGPEQFF.